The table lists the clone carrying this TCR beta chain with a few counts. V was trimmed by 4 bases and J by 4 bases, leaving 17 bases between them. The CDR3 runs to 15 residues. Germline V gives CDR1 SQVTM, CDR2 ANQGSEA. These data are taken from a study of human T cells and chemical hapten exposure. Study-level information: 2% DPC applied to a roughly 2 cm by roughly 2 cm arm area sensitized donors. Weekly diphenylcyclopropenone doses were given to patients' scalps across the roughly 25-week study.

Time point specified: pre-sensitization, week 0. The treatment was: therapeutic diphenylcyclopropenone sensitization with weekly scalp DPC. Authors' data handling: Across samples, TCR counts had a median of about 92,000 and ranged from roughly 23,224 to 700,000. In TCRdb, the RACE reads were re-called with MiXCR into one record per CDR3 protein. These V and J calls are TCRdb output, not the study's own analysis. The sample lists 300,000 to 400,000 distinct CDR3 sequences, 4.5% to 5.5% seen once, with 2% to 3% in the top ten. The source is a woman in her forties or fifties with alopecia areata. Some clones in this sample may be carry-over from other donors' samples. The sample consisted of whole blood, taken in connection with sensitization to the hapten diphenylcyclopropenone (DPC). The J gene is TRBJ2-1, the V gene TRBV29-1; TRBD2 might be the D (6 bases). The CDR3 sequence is CSVALQAGPYNEQFF. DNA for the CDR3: TGCAGCGTTGCCTTGCAAGCGGGCCCTTACAATGAGCAGTTCTTC.